This T cell receptor beta chain stems from a study of T cell repertoires in cytomegalovirus infection. The CDR3 is 14 residues long. Trimming took 6 bases from V and 7 from J, leaving 16 bases between them. The germline V gene has CDR1 MNHEY and CDR2 SVGAGI. About this clonotype: Its antigen is currently unknown.

TCRdb redid the calling of the reads with MiXCR, one entry per CDR3 protein. The sample holds 370,000 or so distinct CDR3 sequences, approximately 30% seen once. The sample in question was cultured PBMCs, obtained from culture after CMV antigen stimulation. The chain uses TRBV6-5 and TRBJ2-1, with a tentative D call TRBD2 (6 bases). The source is a human donor in good health (CMV status not recorded). Some clones in this sample may be carry-over from other donors' samples. The CDR3 reads CASRPGYGRNEQFF. The CDR3, as DNA: TGTGCCAGCAGACCGGGCTATGGGAGGAATGAGCAGTTCTTC.